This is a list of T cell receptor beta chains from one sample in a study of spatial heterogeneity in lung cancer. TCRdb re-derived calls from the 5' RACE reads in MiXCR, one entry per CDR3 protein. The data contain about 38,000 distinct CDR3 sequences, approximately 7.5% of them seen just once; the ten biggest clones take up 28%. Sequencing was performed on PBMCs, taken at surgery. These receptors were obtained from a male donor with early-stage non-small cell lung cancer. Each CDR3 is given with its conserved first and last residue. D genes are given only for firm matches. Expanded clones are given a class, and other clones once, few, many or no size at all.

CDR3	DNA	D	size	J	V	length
CASRPQGSGNTIYF	TGTGCCAGCAGGCCACAGGGGTCTGGAAACACCATATATTTT	TRBD1	many	TRBJ1-3	TRBV27	14
CASSSLISYGYTF	TGTGCCAGCAGCTCCCTAATTTCCTATGGCTACACCTTC	-	few	TRBJ1-2	TRBV7-2	13
CASSPTAYSGANVLTF	TGTGCCAGCTCACCAACGGCCTACTCTGGGGCCAACGTCCTGACTTTC	-	few	TRBJ2-6	TRBV18	16
CASSLDITAEAFF	TGTGCCAGCAGCCTGGATATTACCGCTGAAGCTTTCTTT	-	few	TRBJ1-1	TRBV11-2	13
CASSLGLEPRGFGGYTF	TGTGCCAGCAGCTTAGGTTTGGAACCGAGGGGATTTGGAGGCTACACCTTC	-	few	TRBJ1-2	TRBV7-9	17
CASTLTGGPEQFF	TGTGCCAGCACCTTAACAGGGGGCCCTGAGCAGTTCTTC	TRBD1	-	TRBJ2-1	TRBV7-9	13
CASSFDRAIGVEKLFF	TGTGCCAGCAGTTTCGACAGGGCTATCGGCGTCGAAAAACTGTTTTTT	TRBD1	many	TRBJ1-4	TRBV12-3/TRBV12-4	16
CASSLVRWVAGELFF	TGTGCCAGCAGCTTAGTACGATGGGTGGCCGGGGAGCTGTTTTTT	-	many	TRBJ2-2	TRBV11-3	15
CATSRSTGEAFF	TGTGCCACCAGCAGATCAACGGGAGAAGCTTTCTTT	-	-	TRBJ1-1	TRBV15	12
CSATLGLAGGRDTQYF	TGCAGTGCTACCCTGGGACTAGCGGGGGGGAGAGATACGCAGTATTTT	TRBD2	few	TRBJ2-3	TRBV20-1	16
CASSEMSRRNTEAFF	TGTGCCAGCAGTGAAATGTCCCGCCGGAACACTGAAGCTTTCTTT	-	few	TRBJ1-1	TRBV2	15
CASSQFGGTEAFF	TGTGCCAGCAGCCAGTTCGGAGGGACTGAAGCTTTCTTT	-	-	TRBJ1-1	TRBV6-4	13
CASSWGQENTEAFF	TGTGCCAGCTCTTGGGGCCAAGAGAACACTGAAGCTTTCTTT	-	few	TRBJ1-1	TRBV18	14
CASATGDGYTF	TGTGCCAGCGCTACAGGGGACGGCTACACCTTC	TRBD1	-	TRBJ1-2	TRBV7-9	11
CSVERRVVSTEAFF	TGCAGCGTTGAAAGAAGGGTTGTGAGCACTGAAGCTTTCTTT	-	few	TRBJ1-1	TRBV29-1	14
CASSERPSKTEAFF	TGTGCCAGCAGTGAAAGGCCCTCTAAGACTGAAGCTTTCTTT	-	few	TRBJ1-1	TRBV6-1	14
CASTPRTDTQYF	TGTGCCAGCACCCCACGCACAGATACGCAGTATTTT	-	-	TRBJ2-3	TRBV7-2	12
CASSLGGQLNTEAFF	TGTGCCAGTAGTCTCGGGGGACAGCTGAACACTGAAGCTTTCTTT	TRBD1	many	TRBJ1-1	TRBV19	15
CASSWDRVNYEQYF	TGTGCCAGCAGTTGGGACAGGGTTAACTACGAGCAGTACTTC	TRBD1	many	TRBJ2-7	TRBV6-2/TRBV6-3	14
CASRKGLAGYNEQFF	TGTGCCAGCAGAAAAGGGCTAGCGGGGTACAATGAGCAGTTCTTC	TRBD2	many	TRBJ2-1	TRBV6-2/TRBV6-3	15
CASSTGTTGEQFF	TGTGCCAGCAGTACCGGGACTACTGGTGAGCAGTTCTTC	TRBD2	-	TRBJ2-1	TRBV5-8	13
CASRPRPQETQYF	TGTGCCAGCAGGCCAAGGCCTCAAGAGACCCAGTACTTC	-	-	TRBJ2-5	TRBV3-1	13
CASSLGPGQVEETQYF	TGTGCCAGCAGCTTGGGCCCGGGGCAGGTAGAAGAGACCCAGTACTTC	-	many	TRBJ2-5	TRBV5-4	16
CASSQDAGYGYTF	TGCGCCAGCAGCCAAGATGCTGGCTATGGCTACACCTTC	-	many	TRBJ1-2	TRBV4-3	13
CASSYGQGISYNEQFF	TGTGCCAGCAGCTATGGACAGGGAATATCCTACAATGAGCAGTTCTTC	TRBD1	many	TRBJ2-1	TRBV7-3	16
CASSVQKGSNQPQHF	TGTGCCAGCAGCGTCCAAAAGGGAAGCAATCAGCCCCAGCATTTT	-	many	TRBJ1-5	TRBV7-2	15
CASSPIAGGNEQFF	TGTGCCAGCAGCCCTATAGCGGGAGGCAATGAGCAGTTCTTC	TRBD2	-	TRBJ2-1	TRBV14	14
CSARDRGTGELFF	TGCAGTGCTAGAGATCGGGGTACCGGGGAGCTGTTTTTT	-	many	TRBJ2-2	TRBV20-1	13
CASSVSSGGANTQYF	TGTGCCAGCAGCGTATCGAGCGGGGGGGCGAATACGCAGTATTTT	TRBD2	few	TRBJ2-3	TRBV9	15
CASSGGYQETQYF	TGTGCCAGCAGCGGAGGGTACCAAGAGACCCAGTACTTC	-	-	TRBJ2-5	TRBV9	13
CSVGTGDGEQYF	TGCAGCGTCGGGACAGGGGACGGCGAGCAGTACTTC	TRBD1	-	TRBJ2-7	TRBV29-1	12
CASSVDGQETQYF	TGTGCCAGCAGCGTAGACGGCCAAGAGACCCAGTACTTC	-	many	TRBJ2-5	TRBV9	13
CASSLEAVLTGELFF	TGCGCCAGCAGCTTGGAGGCGGTTCTCACTGGGGAGCTGTTTTTT	-	-	TRBJ2-2	TRBV5-1	15
CASTPRGGGTEAFF	TGTGCCAGCACCCCACGGGGGGGAGGCACTGAAGCTTTCTTT	-	many	TRBJ1-1	TRBV6-2/TRBV6-3	14
CASSRGFYNEQFF	TGTGCCAGCAGCCGGGGATTCTACAATGAGCAGTTCTTC	-	many	TRBJ2-1	TRBV6-2/TRBV6-3	13
CASSQGSGYTF	TGTGCCAGCAGCCAAGGGTCTGGCTACACCTTC	-	-	TRBJ1-2	TRBV4-2	11
CASSLTPGPPTDTQYF	TGTGCCAGCAGCCTCACCCCGGGACCTCCAACAGATACGCAGTATTTT	-	many	TRBJ2-3	TRBV7-3	16
CSVRTSGRFSGANVLTF	TGCAGCGTTCGGACTAGCGGGAGGTTCTCTGGGGCCAACGTCCTGACTTTC	TRBD2	many	TRBJ2-6	TRBV29-1	17
CASSLDIRLAGGSYNEQFF	TGTGCCAGCAGCTTAGATATCCGACTAGCGGGAGGGTCCTACAATGAGCAGTTCTTC	TRBD2	few	TRBJ2-1	TRBV11-3	19
CASSPGGHTEAFF	TGTGCCAGCAGTCCAGGGGGCCACACTGAAGCTTTCTTT	TRBD1	few	TRBJ1-1	TRBV6-2/TRBV6-3	13
CSASLDRDYGYTF	TGCAGTGCTAGCTTGGACAGGGACTATGGCTACACCTTC	TRBD1	many	TRBJ1-2	TRBV20-1	13
CASSPAGDIQYF	TGTGCCAGCAGCCCGGCGGGGGACATTCAGTACTTC	TRBD2	many	TRBJ2-4	TRBV28	12
CASSPSPRGEQFF	TGTGCCAGCAGCCCATCCCCGAGGGGTGAGCAGTTCTTC	-	many	TRBJ2-1	TRBV7-3	13
CASSLAEAFF	TGTGCCAGCAGCTTGGCCGAAGCTTTCTTT	-	few	TRBJ1-1	TRBV5-8	10